The entry that follows covers one TCR beta chain sequence. Its target is not known. CDR3 length equals 14 residues. V shed 6 bases and J shed 1 base, with 10 bases lying between them. The germline V gene has CDR1 MDHEN and CDR2 SYDVKM. The sample is drawn from a study of cytomegalovirus exposure and HLA in healthy donors. Study-level points and caveats: In a later analysis, at a false discovery rate of 0.05, 16,951 TCR beta sequences were associated with HLA alleles. Later analysis associated a missense DCLRE1C variant with TCR beta V- and J-gene trimming. Three CMV-associated chains proved CMV antigen-specific in vitro.

It was with 60 Vbeta and 13 Jbeta primers that the PCR ran. Original methodology: Counted up in a later analysis, unique TCR beta chains came to some 82 million, with 9.5 million to 13 million shared. Libraries were prepared by immunoSEQ multiplex PCR; TCRdb keeps only in-frame clonotypes and omits some of them. V, J and clone size derive from that table, while D and trimming were established from the DNA sequence. The sample consists of approximately 140,000 clones, 75% to 80% of them appearing once. This rearrangement joins TRBV28 to TRBJ1-5, with unresolved D. The source is a woman aged 60-75 years in good health and CMV-seronegative. Sequencing was carried out using PBMCs. CDR3 bases: TGTGCCAGCAGCAAGGAGCTGAGCAATCAGCCCCAGCATTTT. Translating it yields CASSKELSNQPQHF.